This is a list of T cell receptor beta chains from one sample in a study of neurological immune-mediated disorders. TCRdb re-called the 5' RACE reads through MiXCR, storing one row per CDR3 protein. The sample includes 70,000 to 90,000 distinct CDR3 sequences, about 5% of them seen just once. Sequenced sample: PBMCs. These receptor sequences come from a woman aged 60-75 years with multiple sclerosis. The conserved cysteine and the conserved F or W are not part of the CDR3 here.

V: TRBV5-1; CDR3: ASNGAMAALTDTQY
V: TRBV7-9; CDR3: ASSGTGTSKNIQY
V: TRBV5-1; CDR3: ASSLPTSGGANEQF
V: TRBV4-1; CDR3: ASSHLGRQGDEQY
V: TRBV5-1; CDR3: ASSLYGTSGGARTNEQF
V: TRBV5-1; CDR3: ASSLAPDRGRMQY
V: TRBV19; CDR3: ASTGQGGWGQPQH
V: TRBV20-1; CDR3: SAGQGSTEAF
V: TRBV7-9; CDR3: ASSSLKGQGNTEAF
V: TRBV28; CDR3: ASSSDTGRSETQY
V: TRBV12-3/TRBV12-4; CDR3: ASRKHRDTNSPLH